The T cell receptor (beta chain) described here comes from a study of CXCR3-negative and CXCR3-positive naive CD8 T cells. Regarding the study as a whole: Naive CXCR3-positive cells had TRB CDR3s more hydrophobic than those of CXCR3-negative naive cells.

The libraries of TRB cDNA were constructed through 5' RACE using UMI labels. One entry per CDR3 protein, without DNA, is what TCRdb gives after re-calling the 5' RACE reads. The table lists 75,000 to 100,000 distinct CDR3 sequences. The germline CDR1 and CDR2 sequences are SQVTM and ANQGSEA. This CDR3 spans 19 amino acids. To note about this clonotype: Its antigen is unknown.

CD8+ T cell subsets were each sorted in triplicate, around 270,000 cells apiece. The sequencing sample was made of naive CXCR3+ CD8+ T cells from blood. The subset denotes: CD45RO-CCR7+CD27+CD95- naive CD8+ T cells expressing CXCR3 (TNR3+). This clonotype originated in a human donor in good health. Some clones in this sample may be carry-over from other donors' samples. The chain has TRBV29-1 and TRBJ2-1; TCRdb indicates TRBD1, and absent DNA this call remains unverified. CDR3 loop: CSTYGTGGEGVSSYNEQFF.